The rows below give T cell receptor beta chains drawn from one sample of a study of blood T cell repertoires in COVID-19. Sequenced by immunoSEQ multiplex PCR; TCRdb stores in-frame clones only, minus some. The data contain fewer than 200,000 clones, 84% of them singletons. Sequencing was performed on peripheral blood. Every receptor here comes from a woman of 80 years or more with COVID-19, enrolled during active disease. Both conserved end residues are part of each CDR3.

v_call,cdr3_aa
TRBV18,CASSPRTGEDGYTF
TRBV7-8,CASSTQGDEQFF
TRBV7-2,CASSYDGGGYQETQYF
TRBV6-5,CASRLTGSSTDTQYF
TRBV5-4,CASSSGTGVANEKLFF
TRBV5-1,CASSLPGRDNYGYTF
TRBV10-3,CANRGTATGELFF
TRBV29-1,CSVMGQGSSYEQYF
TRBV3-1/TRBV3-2,CASSLPPYNEQFF
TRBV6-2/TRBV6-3,CASSYFQAQYF
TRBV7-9,CASSLTWPDSPLHF
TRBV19,CASTLETQYF
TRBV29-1,CSVEAPGRGTDTQYF
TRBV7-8,CASSSKHRAYQETQYF
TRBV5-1,CASSLPGQGERGGYTF
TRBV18,CASSPSGGRTDTQYF
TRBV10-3,CATLQGSWANVLTF
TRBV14,CASSRRTSGRAWNEQFF
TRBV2,CASTIQGAGETQYF
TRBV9,CASSRSLAGASTDTQYF
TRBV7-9,CASSLTSGYYNEQFF
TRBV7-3,CASSLGQNNEQFF
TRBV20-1,CSASGHVEAFF
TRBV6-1,CASSEKGDSSYEQYF
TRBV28,CASSSHSPSGRALDEQYF
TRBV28,CASRPGGVHEQFF
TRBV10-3,CAINRGLAGGPSDEQFF
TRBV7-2,CASSLMVAGGQETQYF
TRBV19,CASSLWTGVTDTQYF
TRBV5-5,CASSVGTVNTGELFF
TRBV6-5,CASSYSQGASNEQFF
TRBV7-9,CASSSSPSSPSSYNEQFF
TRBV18,CASSLEGNTEAFF
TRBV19,CASSGRDRNSPLHF
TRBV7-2,CASSLVGTGLYGYTF
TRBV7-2,CASSYRTSGQGDEQFF
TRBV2,CASNPWREWLHEQYF
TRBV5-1,CASRAVTSTDTQYF
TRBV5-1,CASSWGTGGGWGTEAFF
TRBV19,CASRLAEGSYEQYF
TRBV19,CASNTAGASNYGYTF